This entry describes one TCR beta chain. Its recognized antigen is unknown. The sample holds no much larger clone one base away, and base qualities are not on file. The label giving this sample's time point can be read as: cells obtained before transplantation from donor or recipient. CD3+CD4+ and CD3+CD8+ populations were FACS-sorted from unstimulated pre-transplant donor and recipient cells taken from spleen or lymph nodes. The library was obtained by the immunoSEQ multiplex PCR assay. In most patients, genomic DNA was isolated using the Qiagen DNeasy Blood and Tissue Kit and sent frozen to Adaptive Biotechnologies for TCR sequencing. For most patients, high-throughput TCR-beta CDR3 sequencing of genomic DNA was performed by Adaptive Biotechnologies. The published analysis was carried out like this. TCR sequencing data for around 19 patients were retrieved from Adaptive's ImmunoSEQ software; three other patients were processed with MiXCR and VDJtools. CD4 versus CD8 sorting errors were corrected by removing sequences found in both subsets at a frequency ratio below 5:1. Because the origin of CDR3 nucleotide sequences shared between donor and recipient could not be assigned, those sequences were removed. To count as alloreactive, a clone needed at least 2-fold expansion over unstimulated cells and a minimum CFSE-low frequency of 0.002% (template counts) or 0.001% (read counts). A clone was considered mappable if detected in the sequenced pre-transplant spleen, lymph node, or MLR CFSE-low populations of the donor or recipient. Cumulative frequency of alloreactive clones was calculated as a percentage of all sequences weighted by copy number. Not all clones reach the TCRdb copy of this immuneACCESS table, which keeps in-frame sequences only. Checked studies attribute under half of the gap to unresolved V genes and leave the rest unexplained. Clonal size and the V and J genes are those of that table, whereas D and trimming came from the DNA. This sample gives around 97,000 clones in total; 90% to 95% of them show up just once. The ten largest clones take up roughly 5.6% of the sample.

This record comes from a study of graft-versus-host responses after intestinal transplantation (dated by TCRdb to the early 2020s). In the study overall: The transplants that recipients got were multivisceral, liver-intestinal, or isolated intestinal. Alloreactive clones were identified by sequencing pre-transplant mixed lymphocyte reaction products and comparing these products with unstimulated pre-transplant donor and recipient T cells. Donor T cell macrochimerism was defined as a peak of at least 4% donor T cells among recipient peripheral blood mononuclear cells. All recipients received anti-thymocyte globulin induction followed by maintenance tacrolimus and steroids for around three years. After intestinal transplantation, graft-versus-host and host-versus-graft alloreactive T cell clones were followed in the graft, circulation and bone marrow using bulk TCR-beta CDR3 sequencing. A cohort of about 26 intestinal transplant recipients, including one retransplant, was enrolled, and a few patients lacking pretransplant specimens were excluded. Rather than going through the commercial service, samples from a few later patients were sequenced in-house on an Illumina MiSeq and processed with MiXCR. Overall study outcomes, separate from this receptor: GvH clones were detected in recipient bone marrow, and some of these GvH clones were observed earlier in ileal mucosa or blood, consistent with an intestinal mucosal origin. Peak levels of circulating GvH clones were associated with declines in HvG clones early after transplant. The relatively low number and heterogeneity of intestinal transplant patients limited the conclusions. In the allografts of patients with donor T cell macrochimerism, GvH to HvG T cell clonal ratios were high.

The germline V gene gives CDR1 as MGHRA and CDR2 as YSYEKL. Measured from the cysteine to the phenylalanine, the CDR3 is 15 residues long. Only the CDR3 DNA is retained, 45 bases long and in frame from the first base. Trimming leaves V shorter by 1 base and J shorter by 5 bases, with the junction holding 7 bases beyond the gene matches. This specimen was unstimulated CD8+ T cells sorted from spleen or lymph node cells, taken before intestinal transplant. The chain couples TRBV4-1 to TRBJ2-5, and TRBD2 matches 7 of the central bases. This receptor was identified in a human donor who received an intestinal transplant. The nucleotide sequence is given as TGCGCCAGCAGCCAAGGGGCGGGAGCGCGGGAGACCCAGTACTTC. This is translated as CASSQGAGARETQYF.